What follows are 15 T cell receptor beta chains derived from one specimen sequenced in a study of early T cells in non-severe SARS-CoV-2 infection. TCRdb fed the 5' RACE reads into MiXCR, producing one record per CDR3 protein. The sample lists under 85,000 distinct CDR3 sequences, around an eighth occurring once. Sequencing used whole blood. All receptors come from an adult who was a healthcare worker with PCR-confirmed SARS-CoV-2 infection or an uninfected control (not recorded which).

The chain combines TRBV5-4 with TRBJ1-6; possible D gene TRBD1, 6 bases. V was clipped by 4 bases and J by 2 bases, with 16 bases between them. Germline V lookup: CDR1 SGHNT, CDR2 YYREEE (reference sequence). This CDR3 comprises 17 residues. CDR3 nucleotides: TGTGCCAGCAGCGGGGCCGGCGGGGACACCTATAATTCACCCCTCCACTTT. Translating it yields CASSGAGGDTYNSPLHF.

The chain combines TRBV5-1 with TRBJ2-1; D ambiguous. The CDR3 covers 14 residues. V was clipped by 2 bases and J by 6 bases, with 12 bases between them. In germline, CDR1 is SGHRS, CDR2 YFSETQ. The CDR3 here is CASSLGPTSNEQFF. The CDR3 nucleotides are TGCGCCAGCAGCTTAGGGCCAACGAGCAATGAGCAGTTCTTC.

J is TRBJ2-3 and V is TRBV24-1; the match to TRBD2 covers 10 bases. The CDR3 length is 15 residues. With 9 bases clipped from V and 2 bases from J, the junction kept 7 bases outside the gene matches. Germline V CDR1 and CDR2: KGHDR, SFDVKD. CDR3 DNA: TGTGCCACCCAGGGGACTAGCGATCTCACAGATACGCAGTATTTT. Translating gives CATQGTSDLTDTQYF.

Only a few counts were recorded for this clonotype. The chain combines TRBV3-1 with TRBJ2-7; D ambiguous. Per the germline V gene, CDR1 is LGHDT and CDR2 is YNNKEL (reference sequence). This CDR3 is 13 amino acids long. V lost 1 base and J lost 3, with 7 bases in between. The CDR3 region has the DNA TGTGCCAGCAGCCAAGGGGTATACTACGAGCAGTACTTC. Translated, it gives CASSQGVYYEQYF.

This CDR3 is CSAERDGEAFF. The CDR3 bases are TGCAGCGCCGAGAGGGACGGTGAAGCTTTCTTT. V is TRBV29-1 and J is TRBJ1-1; tentative D call: TRBD1 (5 bases). V dropped 7 bases and J dropped 7 bases, with 13 bases sitting between them. The CDR3 totals 11 residues. Germline CDR1 is SQVTM and CDR2 is ANQGSEA.

This clonotype was picked up many times. The chain uses TRBV12-3 or TRBV12-4 and TRBJ1-2; 11 positions agree with TRBD1. J was trimmed by 5 bases and V by 10 bases; bases with no gene match: 12. The CDR3 runs 15 residues. Here the CDR3 reads CATGADRGRLYGYTF. Here the CDR3 DNA reads TGTGCCACCGGCGCGGACAGGGGGCGGCTTTATGGCTACACCTTC.

V gene TRBV16 combines with J gene TRBJ1-2; TRBD1 matches at 7 bases. The CDR3 sequence is 16 residues long. Per the germline V gene, CDR1 is KGHSY and CDR2 is FQNENV. The ends lost 4 bases at V and 5 bases at J; junction bases unmatched: 13. The CDR3 region has the DNA TGTGCCAGCAGCCCCCAAGGGGGCTTATTTTTTTATGGCTACACCTTC. Its protein product is CASSPQGGLFFYGYTF.

The chain couples TRBV28 to TRBJ1-6, with D unclear. Trimming took 5 bases from V and 1 from J, leaving 12 bases between them. CDR1 and CDR2 (germline): MDHEN, SYDVKM. The length of the CDR3 is 16 residues. Written as DNA, the CDR3 is TGTGCCAGCAGTCCCGAAGGGAGGTCCTATAATTCACCCCTCCACTTT. As protein: CASSPEGRSYNSPLHF.

At least ten counts were recorded for this clonotype. The chain joins TRBV12-3 or TRBV12-4 to TRBJ1-1; D not resolved. The CDR3 spans 16 residues. Trimming removed 3 bases from V and 6 bases from J, with 20 bases in between. CDR3 loop: CASSFGSVAFGPEAFF. CDR3 nucleotide sequence: TGTGCCAGCAGTTTTGGTAGTGTAGCGTTCGGGCCTGAAGCTTTCTTT.

The V call is TRBV29-1, the J call TRBJ1-5; no clear D. CDR3 length: 10 amino acids. Germline V gene data show CDR1 as SQVTM and CDR2 as ANQGSEA. The DNA of the CDR3 is TGCAGGGGGTTCTCTCAGCCCCAGCATTTT. This codes for CRGFSQPQHF.

This clonotype was observed many times. CDR3 amino acids: CASSSGRGNNEQFF. The CDR3, as DNA: TGTGCCAGCAGCTCGGGCAGGGGGAACAATGAGCAGTTCTTC. The chain employs TRBV11-3 and TRBJ2-1; 7 bases are a match to TRBD1. Germline CDR1 reads SGHNT; CDR2 reads YENEEA. This CDR3 is 14 amino acids long. Germline trimming cut 4 bases from V and 5 bases from J; bases unmatched to any gene: 5.

Only a few counts were recorded for this clonotype. The J gene is TRBJ2-6, the V gene TRBV28; the match to TRBD1 covers 7 bases. The CDR3 has 15 amino acids. Losses at the gene ends were 4 bases for V and 1 base for J; bases not matched to a gene: 1. Per germline, CDR1 MDHEN and CDR2 SYDVKM. The CDR3 spells CASSSRGSGANVLTF. CDR3 in DNA: TGTGCCAGCAGTTCCAGGGGGTCTGGGGCCAACGTCCTGACTTTC.

Only a few counts were recorded for this clonotype. The V and J genes are TRBV28 and TRBJ2-7; the D is unclear. The CDR3 covers 15 residues. The germline gives CDR1 MDHEN, CDR2 SYDVKM. Trimming removed 5 bases at V and 0 bases at J, with 14 bases between. The CDR3 here is CASSTPASSSYEQYF. CDR3 in DNA: TGTGCCAGCAGTACCCCCGCCTCAAGCTCCTACGAGCAGTACTTC. The complete variable domain, with remaining parts taken from reference TRBV28 and TRBJ2-7, reads DVKVTQSSRYLVKRTGEKVFLECVQDMDHENMFWYRQDPGLGLRLIYFSYDVKMKEKGDIPEGYSVSREKKERFSLILESASTNQTSMYLCASSTPASSSYEQYFGPGTRLTVT.

The J gene is TRBJ2-1, the V gene TRBV6-1; D remains unclear. Trimming took off 2 bases at V and 10 bases at J, with 12 bases between the two ends. Germline V CDR1 and CDR2: MNHNS, SASEGT. The CDR3 covers 13 residues. This CDR3 reads CASSEKAAIEQFF. CDR3 nucleotide sequence: TGTGCCAGCAGTGAAAAGGCGGCAATCGAGCAGTTCTTC.

The chain joins TRBV7-9 to TRBJ2-2; D call uncertain. V was shortened by 4 bases and J by 4 bases, with 10 bases between the two germline ends. The CDR3 contains 14 residues. Germline CDR1 and CDR2: SEHNR and FQNEAQ (reference sequence). This chain's CDR3 is CASSSWRSTGELFF. The CDR3 coding sequence is TGTGCCAGCAGCTCCTGGCGCAGCACCGGGGAGCTGTTTTTT.